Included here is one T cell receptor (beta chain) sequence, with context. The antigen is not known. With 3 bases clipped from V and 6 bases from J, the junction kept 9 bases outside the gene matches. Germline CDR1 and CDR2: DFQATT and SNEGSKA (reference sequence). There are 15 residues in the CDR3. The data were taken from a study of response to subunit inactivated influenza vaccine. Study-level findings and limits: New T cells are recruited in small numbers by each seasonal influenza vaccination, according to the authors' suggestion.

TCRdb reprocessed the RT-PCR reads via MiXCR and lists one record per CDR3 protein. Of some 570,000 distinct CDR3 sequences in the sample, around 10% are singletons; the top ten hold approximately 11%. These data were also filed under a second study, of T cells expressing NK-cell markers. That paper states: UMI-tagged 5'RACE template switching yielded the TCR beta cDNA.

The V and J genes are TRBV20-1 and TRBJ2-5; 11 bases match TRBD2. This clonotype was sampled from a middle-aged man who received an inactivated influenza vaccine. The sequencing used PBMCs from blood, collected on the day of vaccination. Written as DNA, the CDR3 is TGCAGTGCTAGGGGGCTAGCGGGAGGAAGAAAGACCCAGTACTTC. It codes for CSARGLAGGRKTQYF.